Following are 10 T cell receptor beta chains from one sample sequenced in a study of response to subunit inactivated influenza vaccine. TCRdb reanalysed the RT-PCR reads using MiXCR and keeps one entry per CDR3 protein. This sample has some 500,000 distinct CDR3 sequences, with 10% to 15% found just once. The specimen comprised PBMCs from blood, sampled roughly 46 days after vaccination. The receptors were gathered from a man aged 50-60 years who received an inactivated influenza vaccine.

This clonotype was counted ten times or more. The CDR3 nucleotides read TGCAGCGTTGCCACCCTGGGGCAAAGGTCCTACGAGCAGTACTTC. It encodes CSVATLGQRSYEQYF. This rearrangement joins TRBV29-1 to TRBJ2-7, with a possible D match to TRBD1 (5 bases). Germline CDR1 is SQVTM and CDR2 is ANQGSEA. This CDR3 is built from 15 residues. V was cut by 4 bases and J by 1 base, with 17 bases left in between.

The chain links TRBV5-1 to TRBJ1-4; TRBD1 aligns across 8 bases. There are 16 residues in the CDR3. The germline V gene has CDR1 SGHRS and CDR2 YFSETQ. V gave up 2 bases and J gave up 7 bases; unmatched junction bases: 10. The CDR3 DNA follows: TGCGCCAGCAGCTTAGCTCCCGACAGGGGTCGTGAAAAACTGTTTTTT. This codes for CASSLAPDRGREKLFF. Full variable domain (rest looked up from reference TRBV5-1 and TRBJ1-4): KAGVTQTPRYLIKTRGQQVTLSCSPISGHRSVSWYQQTPGQGLQFLFEYFSETQRNKGNFPGRFSGRQFSNSRSEMNVSTLELGDSALYLCASSLAPDRGREKLFFGSGTQLSVL.

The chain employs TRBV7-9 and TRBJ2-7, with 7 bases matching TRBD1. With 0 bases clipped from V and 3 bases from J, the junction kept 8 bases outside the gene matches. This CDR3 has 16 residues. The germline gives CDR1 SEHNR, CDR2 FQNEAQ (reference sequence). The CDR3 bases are TGTGCCAGCAGCTTAGCGTTGTCAGGGGGAAGCTACGAGCAGTACTTC. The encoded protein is CASSLALSGGSYEQYF.

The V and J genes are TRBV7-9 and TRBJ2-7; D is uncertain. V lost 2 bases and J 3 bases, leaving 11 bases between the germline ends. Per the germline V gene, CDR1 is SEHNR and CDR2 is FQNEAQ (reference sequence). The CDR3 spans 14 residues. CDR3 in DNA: TGTGCCAGCAGCTTACTCAGTCAGAGCTACGAGCAGTACTTC. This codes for CASSLLSQSYEQYF.

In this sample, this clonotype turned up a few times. The CDR3 bases are TGTGCCACCAGTGACTTCTCCCGGACAGGGGTCTTCGAGCAGTACTTC. It yields the protein CATSDFSRTGVFEQYF. The V gene is TRBV24-1, the J gene TRBJ2-7, with 9 bases lining up with TRBD1. After removal of 4 bases from V and 6 bases from J, the junction contained 12 bases not matched to a gene. Per the germline V gene, CDR1 is KGHDR and CDR2 is SFDVKD. This CDR3 has 16 residues.

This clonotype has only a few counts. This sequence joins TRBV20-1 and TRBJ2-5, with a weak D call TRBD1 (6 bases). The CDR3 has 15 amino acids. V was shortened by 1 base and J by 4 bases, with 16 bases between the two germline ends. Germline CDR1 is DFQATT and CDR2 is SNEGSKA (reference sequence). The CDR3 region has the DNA TGCAGTGCTAGAGGTCGCACAGGGATAGGAGAGACCCAGTACTTC. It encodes CSARGRTGIGETQYF.

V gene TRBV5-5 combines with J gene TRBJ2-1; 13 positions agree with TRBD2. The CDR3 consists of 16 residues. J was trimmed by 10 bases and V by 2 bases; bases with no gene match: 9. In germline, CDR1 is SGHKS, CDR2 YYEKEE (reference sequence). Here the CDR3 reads CASSFGGLAGAEEQFF. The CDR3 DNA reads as TGTGCCAGCAGCTTCGGAGGACTAGCGGGAGCGGAGGAGCAGTTCTTC. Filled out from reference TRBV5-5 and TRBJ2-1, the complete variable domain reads DAGVTQSPTHLIKTRGQQVTLRCSPISGHKSVSWYQQVLGQGPQFIFQYYEKEERGRGNFPDRFSARQFPNYSSELNVNALLLGDSALYLCASSFGGLAGAEEQFFGPGTRLTVL.

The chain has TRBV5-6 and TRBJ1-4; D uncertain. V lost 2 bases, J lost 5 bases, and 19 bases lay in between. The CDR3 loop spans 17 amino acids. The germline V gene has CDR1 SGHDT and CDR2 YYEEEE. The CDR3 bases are TGTGCCAGCAGCTTATCTCCCTCCGGGTTTTTAAATGAAAAACTGTTTTTT. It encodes CASSLSPSGFLNEKLFF.

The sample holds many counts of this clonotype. In DNA form, the CDR3 reads TGCGCCAGCAGCCAAGATAGGGAGGGGGCCCTCACAGATACGCAGTATTTT. Translated: CASSQDREGALTDTQYF. The chain employs TRBV4-3 and TRBJ2-3, with D perhaps given as TRBD1 or TRBD2 (7 bases each). With 0 bases removed from V and 2 bases from J, the gap between germline ends came to 15 bases. This CDR3 is 17 amino acids long. CDR1 and CDR2 from the germline V gene are LGHNA and YSLEER.

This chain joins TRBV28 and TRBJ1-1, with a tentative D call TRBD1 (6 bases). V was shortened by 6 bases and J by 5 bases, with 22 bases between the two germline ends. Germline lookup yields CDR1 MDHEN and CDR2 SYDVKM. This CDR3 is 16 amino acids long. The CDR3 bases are TGTGCCAGCAGACAACGGCTTCACGAGAGGGGGACTGAAGCTTTCTTT. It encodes CASRQRLHERGTEAFF. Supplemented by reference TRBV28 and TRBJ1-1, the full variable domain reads DVKVTQSSRYLVKRTGEKVFLECVQDMDHENMFWYRQDPGLGLRLIYFSYDVKMKEKGDIPEGYSVSREKKERFSLILESASTNQTSMYLCASRQRLHERGTEAFFGQGTRLTVV.